These 30 T cell receptor beta chains were sequenced from one sample in a study of T cell repertoires in cytomegalovirus infection. TCRdb re-derived calls from the reads in MiXCR, one entry per CDR3 protein. The profile shows around 440,000 distinct CDR3 sequences, about 10% of them singletons. The material sequenced was PBMCs. These receptors all come from a human donor in good health (CMV status not recorded). Some clones in this sample may be carry-over from other donors' samples.

The chain carries TRBV6-5 and TRBJ2-6; D uncertain. Trimming left V 5 bases short and J 1 base short, with 6 bases between. The CDR3 sequence is 14 residues long. The V gene's germline CDR1 is MNHEY and CDR2 SVGAGI. The CDR3 protein is CASSTDSGANVLTF. In DNA, the CDR3 is TGTGCCAGCAGTACCGATTCTGGGGCCAACGTCCTGACTTTC.

This clonotype was found a few times. The CDR3 sequence is CASSIGQGPYGYTF. The CDR3 DNA reads TGTGCCAGTAGTATTGGGCAGGGACCCTATGGCTACACCTTC. The chain recombines TRBV19 with TRBJ1-2; a weak D match, TRBD1 (5 bases). Trimming cost V 3 bases and J 4 bases, with 12 bases left between them. This CDR3 spans 14 amino acids. Germline CDR1 and CDR2: LNHDA and SQIVND (reference sequence).

Of note for this clonotype: This clone may be a read error of a much larger clone one base away. In DNA form, the CDR3 reads TGTGCCAACAGCCCCGACAGGGTGAGGACAGATACGCAGTATTTT. Protein product: CANSPDRVRTDTQYF. The chain carries TRBV11-1 and TRBJ2-3, with 7 bases fitting TRBD1. Germline V gives CDR1 SGHAT, CDR2 FQDESV (reference sequence). The CDR3 has 15 residues.

This clonotype showed up many times. The chain is built from TRBV3-1 and TRBJ2-5, with D possibly TRBD1 on 6 matching bases. The germline V gene has CDR1 LGHDT and CDR2 YNNKEL (reference sequence). CDR3 length: 14 residues. V gave up 0 bases and J gave up 5 bases, with 10 bases separating them. The CDR3 bases are TGTGCCAGCAGCCAAGAATACAGGGTCGAGACCCAGTACTTC. This sequence encodes CASSQEYRVETQYF.

This clonotype was seen more than once but under ten times. As DNA, the CDR3 is TGTGCCAGCTCACCAGTGGGCACAGATACGCAGTATTTT. Translated: CASSPVGTDTQYF. The chain is built from TRBV18 and TRBJ2-3; D is ambiguous. The germline gives CDR1 KGHSH, CDR2 LQKENI. Between the trimmed V and J ends, which lost 2 bases and 1 base, there was a span of 4 bases. The CDR3 contains 13 residues.

This clonotype appeared many times. The J gene is TRBJ2-1, the V gene TRBV10-3; TRBD1 matches 10 bases. The CDR3 extends over 18 amino acids. Trimming cost V 0 bases and J 4 bases; bases outside gene matches: 9. From germline, CDR1 is ENHRY and CDR2 SYGVKD. CDR3: CAISESISTGGSYNEQFF. CDR3 bases: TGTGCCATCAGTGAGTCTATCTCGACAGGGGGCTCGTACAATGAGCAGTTCTTC.

This clonotype was observed many times. The chain joins TRBV11-2 to TRBJ2-6, with TRBD2 matching over 7 bases. CDR1 is SGHAT and CDR2 is FQNNGV in the germline V gene. V shed 4 bases, J shed 0 bases, and the junction held 9 bases outside the gene matches. The CDR3 loop spans 18 amino acids. The CDR3 coding sequence is TGTGCCAGCAGCTGGGGAGGGAAAGGGAACTCTGGGGCCAACGTCCTGACTTTC. It encodes CASSWGGKGNSGANVLTF.

To note about this clonotype: A read error may explain this, as a much larger clone is one base away. This chain connects TRBV7-2 to TRBJ1-2; 7 bases align to TRBD1. V lost 2 bases to trimming and J lost 5 bases; unmatched junction nucleotides: 8. This CDR3 spans 15 amino acids. The germline V gene encodes CDR1 SGHTA and CDR2 FQGNSA. CDR3 loop: CASSLSHGQAYGYTF. DNA for the CDR3: TGTGCCAGCAGCTTATCCCACGGACAGGCTTATGGCTACACCTTC.

The rearrangement joins TRBV28 to TRBJ2-7, with 9 bases aligning to TRBD2. This CDR3 has 15 residues. V dropped 4 bases and J dropped 3; count of bases not matched to a gene: 7. Germline V gene lookup returns CDR1 MDHEN and CDR2 SYDVKM. The CDR3 here is CASSSPSGVIYEQYF. The DNA of the CDR3 is TGTGCCAGCAGTTCACCTAGCGGGGTAATCTACGAGCAGTACTTC. The whole variable domain, remainder taken from reference TRBV28 and TRBJ2-7, is DVKVTQSSRYLVKRTGEKVFLECVQDMDHENMFWYRQDPGLGLRLIYFSYDVKMKEKGDIPEGYSVSREKKERFSLILESASTNQTSMYLCASSSPSGVIYEQYFGPGTRLTVT.

This clonotype was counted at least ten times. The chain joins TRBV4-2 to TRBJ1-1; weak D call: TRBD1 (6 bases). V was pared by 1 base and J by 6 bases, with 12 bases between. This CDR3 contains 14 residues. The V gene's germline CDR1 is LGHNA and CDR2 YNFKEQ. This CDR3 is CASSQVSRGAEAFF. CDR3 sequence (DNA): TGTGCCAGCAGCCAAGTTTCCAGGGGCGCTGAAGCTTTCTTT.

Many counts were recorded for this clonotype. J is TRBJ1-6 and V is TRBV5-5; perhaps TRBD1 as D (6 bases). V gave up 4 bases and J gave up 2 bases, with 10 bases separating them. CDR3 size: 15 residues. Germline CDR1 is SGHKS and CDR2 is YYEKEE (reference sequence). The CDR3 sequence: CASSPGQTYNSPLHF. The CDR3 nucleotides are TGTGCCAGCAGCCCCGGACAGACCTATAATTCACCCCTCCACTTT. Full variable domain (remainder filled in from reference TRBV5-5 and TRBJ1-6): DAGVTQSPTHLIKTRGQQVTLRCSPISGHKSVSWYQQVLGQGPQFIFQYYEKEERGRGNFPDRFSARQFPNYSSELNVNALLLGDSALYLCASSPGQTYNSPLHFGNGTRLTVT.

The V call is TRBV3-1, the J call TRBJ2-5, with D uncertain. The V gene lost 0 bases and the J gene lost 8 bases, with 7 bases spanning the gap. Germline V gives CDR1 LGHDT, CDR2 YNNKEL (reference sequence). The CDR3 contains 12 residues. CDR3: CASSQEKGTQYF. As DNA, the CDR3 is TGTGCCAGCAGCCAAGAAAAGGGAACCCAGTACTTC.

This clonotype was seen ten or more times. The V and J genes are TRBV29-1 and TRBJ2-7; 8 bases align to TRBD1. The CDR3 extends over 13 amino acids. V shed 8 bases, J shed 1 base, and the junction held 7 bases outside the gene matches. Germline CDR1 is SQVTM and CDR2 is ANQGSEA. The CDR3 DNA is TGCAGCTACTCGGGACAGGATTCCTACGAGCAGTACTTC. It is translated as CSYSGQDSYEQYF.

This clonotype was seen repeatedly, ten times or more. CDR3 amino acids: CASGGAGAGELFF. DNA of the CDR3: TGTGCTAGTGGTGGGGCAGGGGCCGGGGAGCTGTTTTTT. This chain links TRBV12-5 with TRBJ2-2, with D possibly matching TRBD1 (6 bases). Trimming left V 5 bases short and J 6 bases short, with 10 bases between. The CDR3 is 13 residues long. Germline lookup yields CDR1 LGHNT and CDR2 FRNRAP.

The V and J genes are TRBV29-1 and TRBJ1-2, with D unresolved. The CDR3 spans 11 residues. Trimming removed 6 bases from V and 5 bases from J, with 10 bases in between. CDR1 is SQVTM, CDR2 ANQGSEA, per germline. As DNA, the CDR3 is TGCAGCGTCCAAAGAGATTATGGCTACACCTTC. Amino acid sequence: CSVQRDYGYTF.

There are a few counts of this clonotype. This chain joins TRBV5-1 and TRBJ2-1; 8 positions match TRBD1. J was trimmed by 8 bases and V by 3 bases; bases with no gene match: 7. The CDR3 is made up of 14 amino acids. The germline gives CDR1 SGHRS, CDR2 YFSETQ. The CDR3 loop is CASSSGTQGDEQFF. CDR3 sequence (DNA): TGCGCCAGCAGCTCGGGAACACAGGGGGATGAGCAGTTCTTC. Drawing the rest from reference TRBV5-1 and TRBJ2-1, the complete variable domain is KAGVTQTPRYLIKTRGQQVTLSCSPISGHRSVSWYQQTPGQGLQFLFEYFSETQRNKGNFPGRFSGRQFSNSRSEMNVSTLELGDSALYLCASSSGTQGDEQFFGPGTRLTVL.

The rearrangement joins TRBV20-1 to TRBJ1-1; D not certain. Trimming left V 3 bases short and J 6 bases short, with 8 bases between. CDR3 length: 11 amino acids. The germline V gene encodes CDR1 DFQATT and CDR2 SNEGSKA (reference sequence). In DNA, the CDR3 is TGCAGTGCTAGGCGTGAGGCTGAAGCTTTCTTT. It encodes CSARREAEAFF.

This clonotype was seen ten or more times. The chain employs TRBV4-1 and TRBJ2-1; D not certain. V was pared by 4 bases and J by 10 bases, with 11 bases between. The CDR3 covers 12 residues. CDR1 is MGHRA and CDR2 is YSYEKL in the germline V gene. The CDR3 here is CASSLKVSEQFF. The CDR3, as DNA: TGCGCCAGCAGCCTAAAGGTTTCCGAGCAGTTCTTC.

The V gene is TRBV20-1, the J gene TRBJ1-4; no clear D. Per germline, CDR1 DFQATT and CDR2 SNEGSKA (reference sequence). CDR3 length equals 12 residues. V lost 1 base and J 8 bases, leaving 8 bases between the germline ends. The CDR3: CSARVSKEKLFF. CDR3 bases: TGCAGTGCTAGAGTTTCCAAGGAAAAACTGTTTTTT.

The chain recombines TRBV5-1 with TRBJ2-2; TRBD2 agrees at 8 bases. With V trimmed by 3 bases and J by 5 bases, 27 bases remained unmatched. This CDR3 is 22 amino acids long. Germline V gene lookup returns CDR1 SGHRS and CDR2 YFSETQ. The CDR3 DNA follows: TGCGCCAGCAGCTCGGGACTAGTCTTCCCAACCCTAGACTCCGAAAGGACCGGGGAGCTGTTTTTT. Protein product: CASSSGLVFPTLDSERTGELFF.

This clonotype was detected many times. V gene TRBV6-2 or TRBV6-3 combines with J gene TRBJ1-6; D might be TRBD1 (6 bases). Germline CDR1 and CDR2: MNHEY and SVGEGT. Trimming shortened V by 7 bases and J by 7 bases, and 8 bases separated the two germline ends. This CDR3 comprises 12 residues. The CDR3 nucleotides are TGTGCCAGCACCACAGGGAATTCACCCCTCCACTTT. Amino acid sequence: CASTTGNSPLHF.

Ten or more counts support this clonotype. This chain connects TRBV19 to TRBJ2-1, with D hard to call. Germline V lookup: CDR1 LNHDA, CDR2 SQIVND (reference sequence). Deletions cut 2 bases from V and 9 bases from J, with 14 bases between. The CDR3 has 14 residues. The CDR3 here is CASSISLRGGEQFF. For the CDR3, the DNA is TGTGCCAGTAGTATATCCCTCCGCGGCGGTGAGCAGTTCTTC.

As to this clonotype: This may come from a read error, since a much larger clone is one base off. The CDR3 DNA reads TGCGCCAGCACCTACCGACAGGGCGTGACCGGGGAGCTGTTTTTT. This sequence encodes CASTYRQGVTGELFF. This chain connects TRBV5-1 to TRBJ2-2; 7 nucleotides line up with TRBD1. V shed 6 bases, J shed 5 bases, and the junction held 10 bases outside the gene matches. Germline CDR1 SGHRS, CDR2 YFSETQ. This CDR3 comprises 15 residues.

This clonotype was detected ten times or more. The V gene is TRBV12-3 or TRBV12-4, the J gene TRBJ2-3; D is perhaps TRBD1 (7 bases). This CDR3 spans 14 amino acids. V was cut by 10 bases and J by 2 bases, with 16 bases left in between. The CDR3 DNA is TGTGCCACCACCTCAGGGGGGCCCACAGATACGCAGTATTTT. Its translation: CATTSGGPTDTQYF.

There are many counts of this clonotype. The chain uses TRBV29-1 and TRBJ1-4, with D possibly TRBD1 on 5 matching bases. This CDR3 has 13 residues. The V end was cut by 7 bases, the J end by 8 bases, with 17 bases between. Germline CDR1 reads SQVTM; CDR2 reads ANQGSEA. The CDR3 protein is CSARNPRGEKLFF. Here the CDR3 DNA reads TGCAGCGCTCGGAACCCGAGGGGAGAAAAACTGTTTTTT. The variable domain in full, completed from reference TRBV29-1 and TRBJ1-4, reads SAVISQKPSRDICQRGTSLTIQCQVDSQVTMMFWYRQQPGQSLTLIATANQGSEATYESGFVIDKFPISRPNLTFSTLTVSNMSPEDSSIYLCSARNPRGEKLFFGSGTQLSVL.

V is TRBV5-1 and J is TRBJ2-3, with 16 bases fitting TRBD2. The ends lost 3 bases at V and 4 bases at J; junction bases unmatched: 11. There are 19 residues in the CDR3. Germline V gene sequence: CDR1 SGHRS, CDR2 YFSETQ. The CDR3, as DNA: TGCGCCAGCAGCTCCCCTGGGACTAGCGGGGGGGCCATGTCAGATACGCAGTATTTT. Protein: CASSSPGTSGGAMSDTQYF. The full variable domain, completed using reference TRBV5-1 and TRBJ2-3, is KAGVTQTPRYLIKTRGQQVTLSCSPISGHRSVSWYQQTPGQGLQFLFEYFSETQRNKGNFPGRFSGRQFSNSRSEMNVSTLELGDSALYLCASSSPGTSGGAMSDTQYFGPGTRLTVL.

This clonotype was counted ten times or more. The rearrangement joins TRBV12-3 or TRBV12-4 to TRBJ1-3; no firm D call. This CDR3 has 15 amino acids. Trimming removed 3 bases at V and 3 bases at J, with 12 bases between. Here the CDR3 reads CASSLYGVFGNTIYF. CDR3 DNA sequence: TGTGCCAGCAGTTTGTATGGTGTTTTTGGAAACACCATATATTTT.

This clonotype was observed at least ten times. The rearrangement joins TRBV27 to TRBJ2-7; D ambiguous. This CDR3 comprises 12 residues. V was cut by 10 bases and J by 3 bases, with 13 bases left in between. Per germline, CDR1 MNHEY and CDR2 SMNVEV (reference sequence). CDR3 residues: CATLDRLYEQYF. The CDR3 DNA is TGTGCCACCCTCGACCGCCTCTACGAGCAGTACTTC.

This rearrangement joins TRBV15 to TRBJ2-7; 7 bases match TRBD1. This CDR3 comprises 15 residues. Germline CDR1 and CDR2: LNHNV and YYDKDF (reference sequence). Trimming removed 1 base from V and 0 bases from J; junction bases left unmatched: 3. This chain's CDR3 is CATSRGQGSSYEQYF. DNA of the CDR3: TGTGCCACCAGCAGAGGACAGGGTAGCTCCTACGAGCAGTACTTC.

The CDR3 bases are TGCAGTGCTGTTAGCGGGAGGTCCTACGAGCAGTACTTC. Its protein is CSAVSGRSYEQYF. The chain combines TRBV20-1 with TRBJ2-7, with 10 bases aligning to TRBD2. V lost 5 bases and J lost 1; bases outside the gene matches: 2. Germline V gene sequence: CDR1 DFQATT, CDR2 SNEGSKA (reference sequence). This CDR3 is 13 amino acids long.